These 19 T cell receptor beta chains share one sample of origin, sequenced in a study of blood T cell repertoires in COVID-19. Some clones are missing from TCRdb's copy, which holds only in-frame ones; the method was immunoSEQ multiplex PCR. The sample comprises a few hundred thousand clones, roughly 85% of which are singletons, and approximately 5.1% rests with the top ten. The sequencing sample was made of peripheral blood. Every receptor here comes from a middle-aged man with active or convalescent COVID-19.

The chain is built from TRBV19 and TRBJ2-4; D is ambiguous. V was clipped by 10 bases and J by 8 bases, with 21 bases between them. This CDR3 contains 14 residues. Germline values: CDR1 LNHDA, CDR2 SQIVND (reference sequence). CDR3 region: CATTPNWREDIQYF. In DNA, the CDR3 is TGTGCCACCACCCCCAATTGGCGCGAGGACATTCAGTACTTC.

The chain recombines TRBV5-1 with TRBJ2-1; 8 positions agree with TRBD2. Germline assignment: CDR1 SGHRS and CDR2 YFSETQ. CDR3 length: 15 amino acids. Losses at the gene ends were 5 bases for V and 8 bases for J; bases not matched to a gene: 12. The CDR3 sequence: CASRMAGGPSHEQFF. For the CDR3, the DNA is TGCGCCAGCAGAATGGCGGGAGGTCCTTCCCATGAGCAGTTCTTC.

This clone was detected once. CDR3 DNA sequence: TGTGCCAGCAGCCCGGGACTCACTAGCACAGATACGCAGTATTTT. Translation gives CASSPGLTSTDTQYF. The rearrangement uses TRBV11-2 and TRBJ2-3; D perhaps matches TRBD2 (6 bases). CDR3 length: 15 amino acids. V was shortened by 5 bases and J by 0 bases, with 12 bases between the two germline ends. Germline-derived CDR1 and CDR2 are SGHAT and FQNNGV. The whole variable domain, filled in from reference TRBV11-2 and TRBJ2-3, reads EAGVAQSPRYKIIEKRQSVAFWCNPISGHATLYWYQQILGQGPKLLIQFQNNGVVDDSQLPKDRFSAERLKGVDSTLKIQPAKLEDSAVYLCASSPGLTSTDTQYFGPGTRLTVL.

This chain connects TRBV4-1 to TRBJ1-6; 10 bases fit TRBD1. Germline V CDR1 and CDR2: MGHRA, YSYEKL. After removal of 3 bases from V and 16 bases from J, the junction contained 15 bases not matched to a gene. This CDR3 has 16 amino acids. CDR3 nucleotide sequence: TGCGCCAGCAGCCATTTCCCTCGGGACAGGGGCTTCGGGCTCCACTTT. Translation: CASSHFPRDRGFGLHF.

This chain uses TRBV16 with TRBJ1-5; no clear D. The CDR3 totals 14 residues. Germline V CDR1 and CDR2: KGHSY, FQNENV. The V end was cut by 0 bases, the J end by 2 bases, with 5 bases between. The CDR3 loop is CASSQSPGNQPQHF. CDR3 DNA sequence: TGTGCCAGCAGCCAATCTCCGGGCAATCAGCCCCAGCATTTT. Full variable domain (rest looked up from reference TRBV16 and TRBJ1-5): GEEVAQTPKHLVRGEGQKAKLYCAPIKGHSYVFWYQQVLKNEFKFLISFQNENVFDETGMPKERFSAKCLPNSPCSLEIQATKLEDSAVYFCASSQSPGNQPQHFGDGTRLSIL.

This sequence joins TRBV18 and TRBJ2-1, with 10 positions matching TRBD2. The CDR3 spans 13 residues. Germline V CDR1 and CDR2: KGHSH, LQKENI. V gave up 6 bases and J gave up 9 bases; unmatched junction bases: 5. The CDR3 sequence is CASSPLAGVEQFF. CDR3 sequence (DNA): TGTGCCAGCTCCCCCCTAGCGGGAGTTGAGCAGTTCTTC.

V gene TRBV10-3 combines with J gene TRBJ1-3; D possibly corresponds to TRBD1 (5 bases). Germline lookup yields CDR1 ENHRY and CDR2 SYGVKD. V was shortened by 6 bases and J by 4 bases, with 13 bases between the two germline ends. This CDR3 spans 14 amino acids. The CDR3 nucleotides read TGTGCCATCAGCCCACCAGGGAGGGGAAACACCATATATTTT. Translating gives CAISPPGRGNTIYF.

V is TRBV5-4 and J is TRBJ2-1, with D possibly being TRBD2 (6 bases). The germline gives CDR1 SGHNT, CDR2 YYREEE (reference sequence). This CDR3 is built from 15 residues. Trimming left V 2 bases short and J 5 bases short, with 14 bases between. CDR3 protein: CASSLPSVFNNEQFF. The DNA of the CDR3 is TGTGCCAGCAGCTTACCTAGCGTATTTAACAATGAGCAGTTCTTC.

This chain links TRBV5-4 with TRBJ2-3; 7 bases fit TRBD2. Germline CDR1 is SGHNT and CDR2 is YYREEE (reference sequence). After removal of 0 bases from V and 2 bases from J, the junction contained 6 bases not matched to a gene. This CDR3 region has 16 residues. Written as DNA, the CDR3 is TGTGCCAGCAGCTTGGAAAGGGCGGGAGCCACAGATACGCAGTATTTT. This encodes CASSLERAGATDTQYF.

The chain is built from TRBV14 and TRBJ1-1; D remains unclear. The V end was cut by 0 bases, the J end by 1 base, with 12 bases between. The CDR3 extends over 16 amino acids. Germline CDR1 is SGHDN and CDR2 is FVKESK. The CDR3 sequence: CASSQEGGFRNTEAFF. DNA for the CDR3: TGTGCCAGCAGCCAAGAAGGAGGGTTCAGGAACACTGAAGCTTTCTTT.

J is TRBJ1-2 and V is TRBV12-3 or TRBV12-4; the match to TRBD1 covers 8 bases. The CDR3 covers 12 residues. Trimming at V came to 7 bases and at J to 8 bases, leaving 6 bases not matched to a gene. CDR3 amino acids: CASTAGGWGYTF. CDR3 nucleotides: TGTGCCAGCACCGCAGGGGGCTGGGGCTACACCTTC.

This clone has just a few counts. The rearrangement joins TRBV5-4 to TRBJ1-1, with a possible D match to TRBD1 (5 bases). The CDR3 runs to 14 residues. Germline lookup yields CDR1 SGHNT and CDR2 YYREEE (reference sequence). The ends were cut back, 0 bases at V and 0 bases at J, with 6 bases in the middle. The CDR3 reads CASSLGQMNTEAFF. CDR3 bases: TGTGCCAGCAGCTTGGGACAGATGAACACTGAAGCTTTCTTT.

The CDR3 is CASSLSRGYLEKLFF. In DNA form, the CDR3 reads TGTGCCAGCAGTTTATCCAGGGGGTATCTTGAAAAACTGTTTTTT. The rearrangement joins TRBV27 to TRBJ1-4, with TRBD1 matching 7 bases. Germline V CDR1 and CDR2: MNHEY, SMNVEV (reference sequence). This CDR3 contains 15 residues. Trimming cost V 0 bases and J 7 bases; bases outside gene matches: 5.

The gene calls are TRBV7-9 and TRBJ2-3; no definite D call. Germline CDR1 reads SEHNR; CDR2 reads FQNEAQ (reference sequence). This CDR3 region has 12 residues. The germline V and J ends were trimmed by 5 bases and 0 bases, with 3 bases remaining between them. CDR3 nucleotide sequence: TGTGCCAGCAGCCGTAGCACAGATACGCAGTATTTT. Its translation: CASSRSTDTQYF.

CDR3 sequence reads: CASRRDTSGNTIYF. DNA of the CDR3: TGTGCCAGCAGGAGGGACACCTCTGGAAACACCATATATTTT. The chain is built from TRBV28 and TRBJ1-3, with TRBD1 as a possible D gene (6 bases). Germline V gene lookup returns CDR1 MDHEN and CDR2 SYDVKM. The CDR3 length is 14 residues. Between the trimmed V and J ends, which lost 6 bases and 0 bases, there was a span of 9 bases.

In its sample, this clone was seen a few times. This CDR3 is also generated by other DNA sequences in the sample. The chain is built from TRBV7-9 and TRBJ2-7; D may be TRBD1 (6 bases). Germline CDR1 and CDR2: SEHNR and FQNEAQ (reference sequence). This CDR3 comprises 14 residues. Trimming shortened V by 0 bases and J by 2 bases, and 8 bases separated the two germline ends. This chain's CDR3 is CASSLAGATYEQYF. As DNA, the CDR3 is TGTGCCAGCAGCTTAGCGGGGGCCACCTACGAGCAGTACTTC.

This rearrangement joins TRBV4-3 to TRBJ2-1; 8 bases map to TRBD1. V shed 4 bases, J shed 9 bases, and the junction held 5 bases outside the gene matches. CDR1 LGHNA and CDR2 YSLEER come from the germline V gene. The length of the CDR3 is 13 residues. The CDR3 loop reads CASSPRTGFEQFF. The CDR3 DNA sequence: TGCGCCAGCAGCCCCCGGACAGGGTTTGAGCAGTTCTTC.

This clone has only one observation. This rearrangement joins TRBV28 to TRBJ2-7; 8 bases are shared with TRBD2. The V and J ends lost 6 bases and 2 bases, in that order; junction bases with no gene match: 6. CDR1 and CDR2 from the germline V gene are MDHEN and SYDVKM. CDR3 size: 14 residues. This CDR3 reads CASSLAGLAYEQYF. In DNA, the CDR3 is TGTGCCAGCAGCTTAGCGGGATTAGCCTACGAGCAGTACTTC.

The rearrangement uses TRBV5-1 and TRBJ1-2; 7 bases are a match to TRBD1. Per the germline V gene, CDR1 is SGHRS and CDR2 is YFSETQ. The CDR3 runs to 15 residues. With V trimmed by 2 bases and J by 4 bases, 8 bases remained unmatched. This CDR3 is CASSLPQGGGYGYTF. CDR3 sequence (DNA): TGCGCCAGCAGCTTACCTCAGGGGGGAGGCTATGGCTACACCTTC.